This is a list of T cell receptor beta chains from one sample in a study of CD8 T cells in Susac syndrome. MiXCR, run by TCRdb on the immunoSEQ multiplex PCR reads, gives a single entry per CDR3 protein. The table shows some 120,000 distinct CDR3 sequences, with around 94% occurring only once. Source material: CD4+ T cells from PBMCs. Source of these receptors: a human donor in good health. Both conserved end residues are part of each CDR3. D genes are given only for firm matches. Clone size is not always given. Where it is, it says once, few, many or a class for expanded clones.

J: TRBJ2-7
size: .
D: .
V: TRBV30
DNA: TGTGCCTGTAGGGGTTCAGAGCAGTACTTC
CDR3: CACRGSEQYF

J: TRBJ2-2
size: .
D: .
V: TRBV10-1
DNA: TGCGCCAGCAGTAAGCGGACACTTAACACCGGGGAGCTGTTTTTT
CDR3: CASSKRTLNTGELFF

J: TRBJ2-7
size: .
D: .
V: TRBV7-9
DNA: TGTGCCAGCAGCCCGGACATCTACTACGAGCAGTACTTC
CDR3: CASSPDIYYEQYF

J: TRBJ2-2
size: .
D: .
V: TRBV30
DNA: TGTGCCTGGAGGATGGGACCCTTGAACACCGGGGAGCTGTTTTTT
CDR3: CAWRMGPLNTGELFF

J: TRBJ1-1
size: .
D: .
V: TRBV11-3
DNA: TGTGCCAGCAGCCGAGGGAGGCTTGCTGAAGCTTTCTTT
CDR3: CASSRGRLAEAFF

J: TRBJ1-2
size: .
D: .
V: TRBV25-1
DNA: TGTGCCAGCAGTGACAGCCCCCTTATAGGCTACACCTTC
CDR3: CASSDSPLIGYTF

J: TRBJ2-7
size: .
D: TRBD2
V: TRBV5-4
DNA: TGTGCCAGCAAGCTAGCGGGGACCTACGAGCAGTACTTC
CDR3: CASKLAGTYEQYF

J: TRBJ1-1
size: .
D: TRBD1
V: TRBV10-3
DNA: TGTGCCACCACGGACAGGGGCACGAACACTGAAGCTTTCTTT
CDR3: CATTDRGTNTEAFF

J: TRBJ1-1
size: once
D: TRBD1
V: TRBV20-1
DNA: TGCAGTGCTCCCGACAGGGGAAGCACTGAAGCTTTCTTT
CDR3: CSAPDRGSTEAFF

J: TRBJ2-7
size: once
D: TRBD2
V: TRBV3-1
DNA: TGTGCCAGCAGCCACCGCTATAAAGCGGGGGCTTACGAGCAGTACTTC
CDR3: CASSHRYKAGAYEQYF

J: TRBJ2-3
size: .
D: TRBD2
V: TRBV7-2
DNA: TGTGCCAGCAGCTTAGGGGTAGCGGGAGGACCCACAGATACGCAGTATTTT
CDR3: CASSLGVAGGPTDTQYF

J: TRBJ1-2
size: few
D: .
V: TRBV5-1
DNA: TGCGCCAGCAGCTTGTCCGGGAGAGGCTACACCTTC
CDR3: CASSLSGRGYTF

J: TRBJ2-5
size: .
D: TRBD2
V: TRBV11-2
DNA: TGTGCCAGCAGCATCGGGACTACCCATGGGACCCAGTACTTC
CDR3: CASSIGTTHGTQYF

J: TRBJ1-2
size: .
D: .
V: TRBV7-2
DNA: TGTGCCAGCAGCTCCCAACCGGGGGGCGCGGGAGGCGGCTACACCTTC
CDR3: CASSSQPGGAGGGYTF

J: TRBJ2-1
size: .
D: .
V: TRBV5-4
DNA: TGTGCCAGCAGCCCCTTAGGGGGAGGGATTAACAATGAGCAGTTCTTC
CDR3: CASSPLGGGINNEQFF